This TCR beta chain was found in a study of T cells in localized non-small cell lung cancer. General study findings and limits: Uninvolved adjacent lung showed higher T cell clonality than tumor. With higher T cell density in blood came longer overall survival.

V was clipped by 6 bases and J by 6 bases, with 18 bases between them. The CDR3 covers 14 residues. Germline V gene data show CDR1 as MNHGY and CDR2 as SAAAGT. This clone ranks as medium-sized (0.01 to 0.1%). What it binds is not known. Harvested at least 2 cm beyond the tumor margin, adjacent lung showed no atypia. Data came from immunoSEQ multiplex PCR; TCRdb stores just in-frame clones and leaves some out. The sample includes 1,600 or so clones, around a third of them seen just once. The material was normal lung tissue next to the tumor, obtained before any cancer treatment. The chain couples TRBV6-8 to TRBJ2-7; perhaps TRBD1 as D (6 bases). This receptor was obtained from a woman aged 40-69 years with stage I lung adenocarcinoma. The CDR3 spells CASRDDRFPSEQYF. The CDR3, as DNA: TGTGCCAGCAGGGATGACAGGTTTCCCTCCGAGCAGTACTTC.